Listed below are T cell receptor beta chains from one sample, sequenced in a study of blood T cell repertoires in COVID-19. Sequencing was performed with immunoSEQ multiplex PCR; in TCRdb, only in-frame clones are kept and a portion is missing. Of 150,000 to 160,000 clones in the sample, roughly 84% were seen once. The sample taken for sequencing was peripheral blood. These receptors were obtained from a man aged 60-69 years with COVID-19, enrolled during active disease. CDR3s leave out the opening cysteine and the closing phenylalanine or tryptophan.

j_call v_call cdr3_aa
TRBJ2-3 TRBV25-1 ASSPRGTFFTDTQY
TRBJ2-5 TRBV7-9 ASSLTSGREETQY
TRBJ2-3 TRBV6-5 ASSTTSGGRDTQY
TRBJ1-1 TRBV7-9 ASSLAGGKNTEAF
TRBJ1-2 TRBV4-2 ASSQEDGNYGYT
TRBJ2-5 TRBV7-9 ASSLGSGSQETQY
TRBJ1-5 TRBV19 ASSIGTGGIGQPQH
TRBJ2-1 TRBV27 ASSSDRAGGYNEQF
TRBJ1-2 TRBV24-1 ATSPSGYGYT
TRBJ2-5 TRBV5-1 ASSSGGVAGQETQY
TRBJ2-7 TRBV13 ASSPGLVEQY
TRBJ1-2 TRBV21-1 ASSTDRAGNGYT
TRBJ1-1 TRBV28 ASRVHGQGSTEAF
TRBJ2-1 TRBV6-5 ASSYGHPSSYNEQF
TRBJ1-4 TRBV19 ASRKQGGEKLF